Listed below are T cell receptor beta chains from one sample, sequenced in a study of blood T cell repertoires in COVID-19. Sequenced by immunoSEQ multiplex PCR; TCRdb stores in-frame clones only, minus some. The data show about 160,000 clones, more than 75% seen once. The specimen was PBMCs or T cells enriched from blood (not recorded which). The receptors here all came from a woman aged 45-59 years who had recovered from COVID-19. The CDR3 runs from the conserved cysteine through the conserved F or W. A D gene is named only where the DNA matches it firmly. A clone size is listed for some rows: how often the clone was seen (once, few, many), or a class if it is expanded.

CDR3nt: TGTGCCAGCAGTCTCGGGGGTGGCGGCTACTACGAGCAGTACTTC; CDR3aa: CASSLGGGGYYEQYF; d_gene: NA; len: 15; abundance: once; j_gene: TRBJ2-7; v_gene: TRBV11-3
CDR3nt: TGTGCCAGCAGTTTTAGGGACAGCCGATATGGCTACACCTTC; CDR3aa: CASSFRDSRYGYTF; d_gene: TRBD1; len: 14; abundance: NA; j_gene: TRBJ1-2; v_gene: TRBV28
CDR3nt: TGTGCCAGCAGCTTAGTGGGGGACAGGAGCGAGACCCAGTACTTC; CDR3aa: CASSLVGDRSETQYF; d_gene: TRBD1; len: 15; abundance: NA; j_gene: TRBJ2-5; v_gene: TRBV11-1
CDR3nt: TGCAGCGTGGGGACAGGGATGAATCAGCCCCAGCATTTT; CDR3aa: CSVGTGMNQPQHF; d_gene: TRBD1; len: 13; abundance: NA; j_gene: TRBJ1-5; v_gene: TRBV29-1
CDR3nt: TGTGCCATCAGTGAGGGCTTCGGCAATCAGCCCCAGCATTTT; CDR3aa: CAISEGFGNQPQHF; d_gene: NA; len: 14; abundance: NA; j_gene: TRBJ1-5; v_gene: TRBV10-3
CDR3nt: TGTGCCAGCGCCCGATCCGGGACAGGCAACCAAGAGACCCAGTACTTC; CDR3aa: CASARSGTGNQETQYF; d_gene: TRBD1; len: 16; abundance: NA; j_gene: TRBJ2-5; v_gene: TRBV5-8
CDR3nt: TGTGCCAGCAGCTTAGGGGGGGGAAAGTGGACCACTGAAGCTTTCTTT; CDR3aa: CASSLGGGKWTTEAFF; d_gene: NA; len: 16; abundance: NA; j_gene: TRBJ1-1; v_gene: TRBV11-3
CDR3nt: TGTGCCAGCAGCTTTACTCAGAACACCGGGGAGCTGTTTTTT; CDR3aa: CASSFTQNTGELFF; d_gene: NA; len: 14; abundance: few; j_gene: TRBJ2-2; v_gene: TRBV5-4
CDR3nt: TGTGCCTGGAGTCAGGGGGTAGATCAGCCCCAGCATTTT; CDR3aa: CAWSQGVDQPQHF; d_gene: TRBD1; len: 13; abundance: NA; j_gene: TRBJ1-5; v_gene: TRBV30
CDR3nt: TGCGCCAGCAGCCAATTCCTACAGGGAAAGCATGGCTACACCTTC; CDR3aa: CASSQFLQGKHGYTF; d_gene: NA; len: 15; abundance: NA; j_gene: TRBJ1-2; v_gene: TRBV4-3
CDR3nt: TGTGCCAGCAGGGGGCACAGCTCCTACGAGCAGTACTTC; CDR3aa: CASRGHSSYEQYF; d_gene: NA; len: 13; abundance: NA; j_gene: TRBJ2-7; v_gene: TRBV27
CDR3nt: TGTGCCAGCAGCGTCCAGGGGAAGGGTGGCTACACCTTC; CDR3aa: CASSVQGKGGYTF; d_gene: NA; len: 13; abundance: NA; j_gene: TRBJ1-2; v_gene: TRBV6-5
CDR3nt: TGTGCCAGTAGCCACGGGGACAGGCAAAATAGCAATCAGCCCCAGCATTTT; CDR3aa: CASSHGDRQNSNQPQHF; d_gene: TRBD1; len: 17; abundance: NA; j_gene: TRBJ1-5; v_gene: TRBV19
CDR3nt: TGTGCCAGTAGTATCAGTATGAACACTGAAGCTTTCTTT; CDR3aa: CASSISMNTEAFF; d_gene: NA; len: 13; abundance: NA; j_gene: TRBJ1-1; v_gene: TRBV19
CDR3nt: TGTGCCAGCAGCCAACTCCTCGACTCCTCGGGGCAGTACTTC; CDR3aa: CASSQLLDSSGQYF; d_gene: NA; len: 14; abundance: NA; j_gene: TRBJ2-7; v_gene: TRBV3-1/TRBV3-2
CDR3nt: TGTGCCAGTAGTCTTCCTCTGAGGGGCTACACCTTC; CDR3aa: CASSLPLRGYTF; d_gene: NA; len: 12; abundance: NA; j_gene: TRBJ1-2; v_gene: TRBV19
CDR3nt: TGTGCCAGCAGCTGGCCGCCTCCGTACAATGAGCAGTTCTTC; CDR3aa: CASSWPPPYNEQFF; d_gene: NA; len: 14; abundance: NA; j_gene: TRBJ2-1; v_gene: TRBV7-2
CDR3nt: TGTGCCACCAGCGGCAGGGGCGACGAGCAGTACTTC; CDR3aa: CATSGRGDEQYF; d_gene: NA; len: 12; abundance: NA; j_gene: TRBJ2-7; v_gene: TRBV15
CDR3nt: TGTGCCAGCAGCTTAGTACCGGGACAGAGAATCGCGAACACCGGGGAGCTGTTTTTT; CDR3aa: CASSLVPGQRIANTGELFF; d_gene: TRBD1; len: 19; abundance: NA; j_gene: TRBJ2-2; v_gene: TRBV7-2
CDR3nt: TGTGCCAGTAGTATAGGCGGGACAGACACAGATACGCAGTATTTT; CDR3aa: CASSIGGTDTDTQYF; d_gene: NA; len: 15; abundance: NA; j_gene: TRBJ2-3; v_gene: TRBV19
CDR3nt: TGTGCCAGCAGCTTAGCGGAAAACATTCAGTACTTC; CDR3aa: CASSLAENIQYF; d_gene: NA; len: 12; abundance: NA; j_gene: TRBJ2-4; v_gene: TRBV13
CDR3nt: TGTGCCAGCAGTTCCGGGACAGGGGTGGTGGAGACCCAGTACTTC; CDR3aa: CASSSGTGVVETQYF; d_gene: TRBD1; len: 15; abundance: NA; j_gene: TRBJ2-5; v_gene: TRBV6-1
CDR3nt: TGTGCCAGCAGCATCTACGACAGGGGGACTGGAAACACCATATATTTT; CDR3aa: CASSIYDRGTGNTIYF; d_gene: TRBD1; len: 16; abundance: NA; j_gene: TRBJ1-3; v_gene: TRBV9
CDR3nt: TGTGCCAGCAGCTGGGCCACAGGGTTGGACACTGAAGCTTTCTTT; CDR3aa: CASSWATGLDTEAFF; d_gene: NA; len: 15; abundance: few; j_gene: TRBJ1-1; v_gene: TRBV5-5
CDR3nt: TGTGCCAGCAGCCCATTCCGGGGGAAGGGTGAGACCCAGTACTTC; CDR3aa: CASSPFRGKGETQYF; d_gene: NA; len: 15; abundance: NA; j_gene: TRBJ2-5; v_gene: TRBV3-1/TRBV3-2
CDR3nt: TGTGCCAGCAGCCAAACAGGGGGCCGACAGCCCCAGCATTTT; CDR3aa: CASSQTGGRQPQHF; d_gene: TRBD1; len: 14; abundance: NA; j_gene: TRBJ1-5; v_gene: TRBV3-1/TRBV3-2
CDR3nt: TGTGCCAGTAGTATAATCTGGCGGGGTGACTACGAGCAGTACTTC; CDR3aa: CASSIIWRGDYEQYF; d_gene: NA; len: 15; abundance: once; j_gene: TRBJ2-7; v_gene: TRBV19
CDR3nt: TGCGCCAGCAGCTTCACTGGCGGGGGGAACACCGGGGAGCTGTTTTTT; CDR3aa: CASSFTGGGNTGELFF; d_gene: TRBD2; len: 16; abundance: NA; j_gene: TRBJ2-2; v_gene: TRBV5-1
CDR3nt: TGTGCCACCAGCAGAGAAGGGGGCAGCTCCTACGAGCAGTACTTC; CDR3aa: CATSREGGSSYEQYF; d_gene: TRBD1; len: 15; abundance: NA; j_gene: TRBJ2-7; v_gene: TRBV15
CDR3nt: TGTGCCACCAGTGCTCCCCCCCGAGATACGCAGTATTTT; CDR3aa: CATSAPPRDTQYF; d_gene: NA; len: 13; abundance: NA; j_gene: TRBJ2-3; v_gene: TRBV24-1
CDR3nt: TGTGCCAGCAGCCCAACCGCCGGAGGGAACACCGGGGAGCTGTTTTTT; CDR3aa: CASSPTAGGNTGELFF; d_gene: NA; len: 16; abundance: NA; j_gene: TRBJ2-2; v_gene: TRBV5-4
CDR3nt: TGTGCCAGTAGTATCGGGACATCGAACACCGGGGAGCTGTTTTTT; CDR3aa: CASSIGTSNTGELFF; d_gene: NA; len: 15; abundance: NA; j_gene: TRBJ2-2; v_gene: TRBV19
CDR3nt: TGTGCCAGCAGCCCGACAGGGGATGGCTACACCTTC; CDR3aa: CASSPTGDGYTF; d_gene: TRBD1; len: 12; abundance: NA; j_gene: TRBJ1-2; v_gene: TRBV3-1/TRBV3-2